This T cell receptor (beta chain) was sequenced for a study of blood T cell repertoires in COVID-19. The wider study: Sites across the United States, Italy and Spain contributed samples from acute and convalescent COVID-19.

TCRdb's copy holds only in-frame clones and misses some; the assay was immunoSEQ multiplex PCR. The sample lists about 120,000 clones, roughly 80% occurring once. This CDR3 is 11 amino acids long. Per the germline V gene, CDR1 is DFQATT and CDR2 is SNEGSKA (reference sequence). This TCR was recovered from a man in his fifties or sixties with acute or convalescent COVID-19. V usage is TRBV20-1 and J usage is TRBJ1-2; tentatively, D is TRBD1 (5 bases). Material for sequencing was peripheral blood. The CDR3 sequence: CNLFRGLGYTF. CDR3 sequence (DNA): TGCAACCTCTTTAGGGGTCTTGGCTACACCTTC.